This T cell receptor beta chain comes out of a study of blood T cell repertoires in COVID-19. Across the study: T cells, B-cell-depleted T cells, or PBMCs provided the cDNA or gDNA that served as material.

The V gene end was trimmed by 4 bases and the J gene end by 5 bases; junction bases not matched to a gene: 16. This CDR3 has 18 amino acids. Germline assignment: CDR1 SGHRS and CDR2 YFSETQ. The assay was immunoSEQ multiplex PCR, and TCRdb's table has in-frame clones only and misses some. The sample carries around 60,000 clones, 80% to 90% recorded once. The sequence derives from a man aged 80 or over with acute or convalescent COVID-19. This sequence joins TRBV5-1 and TRBJ2-7; 12 nucleotides match TRBD1. The material sequenced was peripheral blood. The CDR3 loop reads CASSTSGTGGVPVHEQYF. The DNA of the CDR3 is TGCGCCAGCAGCACCTCCGGGACAGGGGGCGTTCCTGTCCACGAGCAGTACTTC. Variable domain in full (rest from reference TRBV5-1 and TRBJ2-7): KAGVTQTPRYLIKTRGQQVTLSCSPISGHRSVSWYQQTPGQGLQFLFEYFSETQRNKGNFPGRFSGRQFSNSRSEMNVSTLELGDSALYLCASSTSGTGGVPVHEQYFGPGTRLTVT.